This T cell receptor beta chain was identified in a study of T cell responses to AZD1222 COVID-19 vaccine. CDR1 DFQATT and CDR2 SNEGSKA come from the germline V gene (reference sequence). Trimming took 5 bases from V and 4 from J, leaving 7 bases between them. The CDR3 extends over 11 amino acids. In the case of this clone: Its antigen is still unknown.

Overall study findings and caveats: It was only after the peak T cell response that any repertoires were sampled. Reportedly, nearly half of unique spike TCRs recognized epitopes outside B.1.351/B.1.1.7 mutations.

The assay was immunoSEQ multiplex PCR, and TCRdb's table has in-frame clones only and misses some. The table includes about 110,000 clones, roughly 86% detected once. J is TRBJ2-3 and V is TRBV20-1; a weak D match, TRBD2 (5 bases). The TCR sequence derives from an adult in good health. The material was peripheral blood, obtained on day 0 of AZD1222 vaccination. Written as DNA, the CDR3 is TGCAGTGCTCGAGGGTCAGATACGCAGTATTTT. Its protein product is CSARGSDTQYF.